This passage covers 16 T cell receptor beta chains from one sample sequenced in a study of control samples from healthy donors and cancer patients (dated by TCRdb to about 2020). The method behind the library was the immunoSEQ multiplex PCR assay. As stored in TCRdb, this immuneACCESS dataset retains in-frame rearrangements with V and J assigned. A fraction of the clones does not appear; measured against another copy, unresolved V genes explain less than half of the discrepancy, and the remainder lacks a known reason. The sample table lists roughly 160,000 clones, roughly 94% of them with a count of one. 14% of the sample belongs to the ten largest clones. Sample: PBMCs. The receptors derive from a man between 60 and 75 years old with colorectal cancer.

The V and J genes are TRBV7-9 and TRBJ1-4; TRBD1 might be the D (5 bases). CDR1 and CDR2 (germline): SEHNR, FQNEAQ (reference sequence). Trimming removed 5 bases at V and 5 bases at J, with 15 bases between. The CDR3 is made up of 15 amino acids. The CDR3: CASSLETVPNEKLFF. The CDR3 DNA reads as TGTGCCAGCAGCCTAGAGACAGTCCCCAATGAAAAACTGTTTTTT.

CDR3 in DNA: TGTGCCAGCAGCTGGGCGGGGGATTCAGATACGCAGTATTTT. This translates into CASSWAGDSDTQYF. This chain joins TRBV7-6 and TRBJ2-3; TRBD2 matches 7 bases. V was pared by 4 bases and J by 4 bases, with 5 bases of the junction left unmatched. The CDR3 covers 14 residues. Germline CDR1 is SGHVS and CDR2 is FNYEAQ.

The rearrangement links TRBV3-1 (or the pseudogene TRBV3-2) to TRBJ2-5; 7 bases agree with TRBD1. J was trimmed by 6 bases and V by 3 bases; bases with no gene match: 7. Germline V gene data show CDR1 as LGHDT and CDR2 as YNNKEL (reference sequence). The CDR3 sequence is 14 residues long. CDR3 DNA sequence: TGTGCCAGCAGCCACCTCCGACAGGGAAAGACCCAGTACTTC. This translates into CASSHLRQGKTQYF.

The gene calls are TRBV18 and TRBJ1-3; the D gene is possibly TRBD1 (6 bases). Deletions cut 3 bases from V and 0 bases from J, with 12 bases between. The CDR3 is 16 residues long. Germline V gene sequence: CDR1 KGHSH, CDR2 LQKENI. CDR3: CASSPRTGSSGNTIYF. Written as DNA, the CDR3 is TGTGCCAGCTCACCCCGCACAGGGAGCTCTGGAAACACCATATATTTT. Using reference TRBV18 and TRBJ1-3 for the parts outside the CDR3, the full variable domain is NAGVMQNPRHLVRRRGQEARLRCSPMKGHSHVYWYRQLPEEGLKFMVYLQKENIIDESGMPKERFSAEFPKEGPSILRIQQVVRGDSAAYFCASSPRTGSSGNTIYFGEGSWLTVV.

The chain employs TRBV11-2 and TRBJ2-1; the match to TRBD2 covers 9 bases. Germline V gene lookup returns CDR1 SGHAT and CDR2 FQNNGV. V shed 1 base and J 7 bases; nucleotides not matched to a gene: 5. The CDR3 sequence is 15 residues long. CDR3 amino acids: CASSLGGGLANEQFF. The DNA of the CDR3 is TGTGCCAGCAGCTTAGGGGGGGGACTAGCTAATGAGCAGTTCTTC. The variable domain in full, with the rest retrieved from reference TRBV11-2 and TRBJ2-1, is EAGVAQSPRYKIIEKRQSVAFWCNPISGHATLYWYQQILGQGPKLLIQFQNNGVVDDSQLPKDRFSAERLKGVDSTLKIQPAKLEDSAVYLCASSLGGGLANEQFFGPGTRLTVL.

J is TRBJ2-5 and V is TRBV18; 7 nucleotides line up with TRBD1. The germline CDR1 and CDR2 sequences are KGHSH and LQKENI. The CDR3 spans 16 residues. The V gene end was trimmed by 3 bases and the J gene end by 0 bases; junction bases not matched to a gene: 7. The CDR3 coding sequence is TGTGCCAGCTCACCTCTCCCTGGGACAGACCAAGAGACCCAGTACTTC. Protein sequence: CASSPLPGTDQETQYF.

The gene calls are TRBV6-2 or TRBV6-3 and TRBJ2-7, with D maybe TRBD2 (6 bases). Per the germline V gene, CDR1 is MNHEY and CDR2 is SVGEGT. Trimming removed 2 bases from V and 6 bases from J, with 11 bases in between. This CDR3 region has 13 residues. The CDR3 nucleotides read TGTGCCAGCAGTTACGTACAGGAGGGCGAGCAGTACTTC. It translates to CASSYVQEGEQYF.

The chain employs TRBV6-2 or TRBV6-3 and TRBJ1-1, with D uncertain. Germline values: CDR1 MNHEY, CDR2 SVGEGT. The CDR3 covers 11 residues. V was pared by 4 bases and J by 7 bases, with 7 bases between. DNA of the CDR3: TGTGCCAGCAGTTCCATCGGTGAAGCTTTCTTT. Protein product: CASSSIGEAFF.

This chain joins TRBV5-5 and TRBJ1-3; 8 bases are shared with TRBD1. Germline values: CDR1 SGHKS, CDR2 YYEKEE (reference sequence). V lost 3 bases and J lost 2; bases outside the gene matches: 4. The CDR3 consists of 15 residues. The DNA for the CDR3 is TGTGCCAGCAGCTCCTCAGGGGGCACTGGAAACACCATATATTTT. Its protein is CASSSSGGTGNTIYF.

This chain joins TRBV3-1 (or the pseudogene TRBV3-2) and TRBJ2-7, with D perhaps matching TRBD1 (5 bases). Trimming removed 4 bases from V and 0 bases from J, with 25 bases in between. From germline, CDR1 is LGHDT and CDR2 YNNKEL (reference sequence). The CDR3 runs 19 residues. This CDR3 reads CASSPPFPLREGSSYEQYF. CDR3 DNA: TGTGCCAGCAGCCCACCTTTCCCCCTCAGGGAAGGCTCCTCCTACGAGCAGTACTTC.

This chain joins TRBV7-2 and TRBJ2-1; the match to TRBD2 covers 9 bases. V was clipped by 1 base and J by 7 bases; unmatched bases: 5. CDR1 is SGHTA and CDR2 is FQGNSA in the germline V gene. The CDR3 totals 15 residues. The CDR3 bases are TGTGCCAGCAGCTTAGGCGGCCTAGCGGGAAATGAGCAGTTCTTC. It specifies CASSLGGLAGNEQFF.

The chain is built from TRBV6-5 and TRBJ2-2; TRBD1 is a possible D gene (5 bases). The V end lost 2 bases, the J end lost 6 bases, and 10 bases lay between the germline ends. In germline, CDR1 is MNHEY, CDR2 SVGAGI. The CDR3 contains 14 residues. CDR3 nucleotide sequence: TGTGCCAGCAGTTACGGCTGGGGCCCCGGGGAGCTGTTTTTT. It is translated as CASSYGWGPGELFF.

The chain combines TRBV12-3 or TRBV12-4 with TRBJ2-5; D not certain. The ends were cut back, 11 bases at V and 5 bases at J, with 15 bases in the middle. The CDR3 contains 12 residues. The CDR3 DNA reads as TGTGCCGCTTCGCGAGTAGGGGAGACCCAGTACTTC. It yields the protein CAASRVGETQYF.

The CDR3, as DNA: TGTGCCAGCACCCCCCCGGGGGTCGGGGAGCTGTTTTTT. As protein: CASTPPGVGELFF. The rearrangement uses TRBV12-3 or TRBV12-4 and TRBJ2-2; D is possibly TRBD2 (6 bases). V was trimmed by 7 bases and J by 7 bases, leaving 13 bases between them. CDR3 length: 13 amino acids.

The V call is TRBV19, the J call TRBJ1-5; tentatively, D is TRBD1 (6 bases). This CDR3 has 16 amino acids. Trimming pared 7 bases from V and 0 bases from J, leaving 16 bases between. CDR1 and CDR2 from the germline V gene are LNHDA and SQIVND (reference sequence). CDR3 sequence reads: CASTLGTGASNQPQHF. The CDR3 region has the DNA TGTGCCAGTACCCTGGGGACGGGGGCTAGCAATCAGCCCCAGCATTTT.

The rearrangement links TRBV27 to TRBJ2-5; D is uncertain. Trimming shortened V by 8 bases and J by 2 bases, and 18 bases separated the two germline ends. CDR1 and CDR2 (germline): MNHEY, SMNVEV (reference sequence). This CDR3 spans 15 amino acids. The CDR3 reads CASLRLRSRQETQYF. DNA for the CDR3: TGTGCCAGCCTTAGGTTACGAAGCAGGCAAGAGACCCAGTACTTC.